This T cell receptor (beta chain) was sequenced in a study of OX40 agonist ivuxolimab in advanced cancers. CDR3 length: 15 amino acids. The V and J ends lost 4 bases and 0 bases, in that order; junction bases with no gene match: 2. Germline V CDR1 and CDR2: SEHNR, FQNEAQ (reference sequence). Measured with immunoSEQ multiplex PCR; TCRdb has only the in-frame clones, and not every one. Seen here are 53,000 or so clones, around four fifths observed once, and the top ten hold 2.8%. Prior autoimmune disease or systemic immunosuppression barred patients. The input for sequencing was CD4+ or CD8+ T cells sorted from blood, taken in a trial of the OX40 agonist ivuxolimab. The chain joins TRBV7-9 to TRBJ1-3; 8 positions match TRBD1. This clonotype was sampled from an adult with an advanced solid tumor such as melanoma, head and neck, liver or kidney cancer. The CDR3 nucleotides read TGTGCCAGCAGCTGGCAGGGGGCCTCTGGAAACACCATATATTTT. It yields the protein CASSWQGASGNTIYF.